This T cell receptor (beta chain) was identified in a study of T cells in Graves' hyperthyroidism and ophthalmopathy. Study overall: Any treatment followed the collection of peripheral blood at initial diagnosis.

It was RNA transcripts that yielded the amplified TCR beta CDR3 regions. Primed by the HTBI set, a first-round RT-PCR was run on the TCR CDR3. A single record per CDR3 protein comes from TCRdb applying MiXCR to the multiplex PCR reads. The sample lists about 380,000 distinct CDR3 sequences, approximately 15% occurring once. Study-wide results and caveats: A 13 V-J model separated ophthalmopathy from stable hyperthyroidism. Clonotypes that were expanded in thyroid above 0.001 mostly appeared in blood too.

Newly diagnosed hyperthyroidism patients aged 18 to 65 years had disease lasting under 2 months. This clonotype was recorded a few times. Its target is not known. The TCR comes from a young man with Graves' hyperthyroidism that later progressed to Graves' ophthalmopathy. Source material: blood.

CDR3 DNA: TGTGCCAGCAGTTCTGTTGGGTACGAGCAGTACTTC. It is translated as CASSSVGYEQYF. The chain combines TRBV28 with TRBJ2-7; D is unclear. V was cut by 4 bases and J by 4 bases, with 8 bases left in between. The length of the CDR3 is 12 residues. The germline CDR1 and CDR2 sequences are MDHEN and SYDVKM. The variable domain in full, with the rest retrieved from reference TRBV28 and TRBJ2-7, is DVKVTQSSRYLVKRTGEKVFLECVQDMDHENMFWYRQDPGLGLRLIYFSYDVKMKEKGDIPEGYSVSREKKERFSLILESASTNQTSMYLCASSSVGYEQYFGPGTRLTVT.